This TCR beta chain was recovered during a study of cytomegalovirus exposure and HLA in healthy donors. On this clone itself: Its matching antigen is unknown.

PCR involved 60 Vbeta and 13 Jbeta primers. Profiling relied on immunoSEQ multiplex PCR, and the TCRdb table lists in-frame clones only, not all of them. The sample has some 150,000 clones; about four fifths are singletons. Study observations and caveats: In a later analysis, at a false discovery rate of 0.05, 16,951 TCR beta sequences matched HLA alleles. Presence/absence analyses took donor sequencing depth as roughly uniform.

V was pared by 5 bases and J by 0 bases, with 6 bases of the junction left unmatched. The CDR3 runs 15 residues. Germline CDR1 reads MNHNY; CDR2 reads SVGAGI (reference sequence). Source material: PBMCs. This chain joins TRBV6-6 and TRBJ2-7; 8 bases align to TRBD1. This TCR derives from a woman aged 45-59 years in good health and CMV-seronegative. The CDR3 loop is CASSRPGQASYEQYF. The CDR3 DNA reads TGTGCCAGCAGTCGTCCGGGACAGGCCTCCTACGAGCAGTACTTC.